This T cell receptor (beta chain) derives from a study of technical replicates of blood from several donors. V lost 0 bases and J lost 0, with 8 bases in between. CDR1 and CDR2 from the germline V gene are MNHEY and SVGAGI. This CDR3 comprises 15 residues. Here immunoSEQ multiplex PCR was the method, and the copy in TCRdb shows in-frame clones only, minus some. Here the sample spans 70,000 or so clones, about nine tenths being singletons. V and J are TRBV6-5 and TRBJ1-1, with a weak D call TRBD1 (5 bases). The TCR comes from a human donor in good health. Some clones in this sample may be carry-over from other donors' samples. Specimen: T cells isolated from PBMCs. The CDR3, as DNA: TGTGCCAGCAGTTACTCTAAGGGGCTGAACACTGAAGCTTTCTTT. It translates to CASSYSKGLNTEAFF.